The clone carrying this TCR beta chain was counted only a few times. Its matching antigen is unknown. TCRdb reprocessed the RT-PCR reads with MiXCR, giving one entry per CDR3 protein. The profile shows approximately 500,000 distinct CDR3 sequences, 10% to 15% of them singletons. The CDR3 consists of 13 residues. Trimming shortened V by 3 bases and J by 1 base, and 7 bases separated the two germline ends. Per the germline V gene, CDR1 is DFQATT and CDR2 is SNEGSKA (reference sequence). This specimen belongs to a study of response to subunit inactivated influenza vaccine. Study results and caveats: Few additional T cells are recruited per seasonal influenza vaccination, authors suggested.

The input for sequencing was PBMCs from blood, taken roughly 45 days after vaccination. The J gene is TRBJ1-5, the V gene TRBV20-1; D is unclear. This receptor was taken from a man in his fifties or sixties who received an inactivated influenza vaccine. The CDR3 bases are TGCAGTGCTAGTGGGCAGAGCAATCAGCCCCAGCATTTT. It translates to CSASGQSNQPQHF.